This T cell receptor beta chain was obtained from a study of identical twins. TCRdb ran MiXCR on the 5' RACE reads and lists one entry per CDR3 protein. Of more than 650,000 distinct CDR3 sequences in the sample, 6.1% were seen once. The germline V and J ends were trimmed by 2 bases and 2 bases, with 8 bases remaining between them. The CDR3 sequence is 14 residues long. The germline V gene encodes CDR1 SGHRS and CDR2 YFSETQ. This clonotype appeared many times. The sequence came from a man in his late teens or twenties in good health. The sample consisted of naive T cells sorted from blood. The chain combines TRBV5-1 with TRBJ2-4; D not certain. The DNA for the CDR3 is TGCGCCAGCAGCTTAAGGGTAACCAAAAACATTCAGTACTTC. As protein: CASSLRVTKNIQYF. The full variable domain, completed using reference TRBV5-1 and TRBJ2-4, is KAGVTQTPRYLIKTRGQQVTLSCSPISGHRSVSWYQQTPGQGLQFLFEYFSETQRNKGNFPGRFSGRQFSNSRSEMNVSTLELGDSALYLCASSLRVTKNIQYFGAGTRLSVL.